This TCR beta chain was obtained from a study of blood T cell repertoires in COVID-19. At the level of the study: Donors in the United States, Italy and Spain gave samples during acute or convalescent COVID-19. Sources were T cells, B-cell-depleted T cells, or PBMCs; the material itself was cDNA or gDNA.

Trimming shortened V by 7 bases and J by 1 base, and 16 bases separated the two germline ends. This CDR3 is 15 amino acids long. Germline lookup yields CDR1 MNHEY and CDR2 SVGAGI. In the source study's methods: Estimated nucleated cell counts came from reference gene primer amplification. Some clones are missing from TCRdb's copy, which holds only in-frame ones; the method was immunoSEQ multiplex PCR. V, J and clone size reflect that table, while D and trimming were determined from the DNA. The data contain about 33,000 clones, 80% to 90% of them singletons. The genes are TRBV6-5 and TRBJ2-5; D remains ambiguous. The TCR sequence derives from a woman older than 75 with active or convalescent COVID-19. Sequencing was done on a sample of peripheral blood. CDR3 nucleotide sequence: TGTGCCAGCACCGGTACAGATTTGGGCCAAGAGACCCAGTACTTC. This gives the protein CASTGTDLGQETQYF.